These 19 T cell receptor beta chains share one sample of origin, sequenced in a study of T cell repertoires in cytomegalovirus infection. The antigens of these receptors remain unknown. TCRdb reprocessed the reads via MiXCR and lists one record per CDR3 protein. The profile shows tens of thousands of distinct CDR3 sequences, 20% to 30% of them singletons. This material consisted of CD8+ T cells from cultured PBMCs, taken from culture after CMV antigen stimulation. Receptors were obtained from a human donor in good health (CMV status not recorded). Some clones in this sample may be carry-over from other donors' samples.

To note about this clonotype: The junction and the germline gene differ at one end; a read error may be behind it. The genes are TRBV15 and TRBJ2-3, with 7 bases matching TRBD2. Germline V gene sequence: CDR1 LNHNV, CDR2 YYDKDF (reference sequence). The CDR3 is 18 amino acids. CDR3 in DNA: TGTGCCACCAGCAGAGATCGCCGGAAACAGACTAGCACGGATACGCAGTATTTT. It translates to CATSRDRRKQTSTDTQYF.

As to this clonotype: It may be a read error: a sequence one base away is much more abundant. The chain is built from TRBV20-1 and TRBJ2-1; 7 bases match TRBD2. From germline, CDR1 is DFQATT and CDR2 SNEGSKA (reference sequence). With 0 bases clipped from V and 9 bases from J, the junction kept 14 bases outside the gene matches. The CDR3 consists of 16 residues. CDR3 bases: TGCAGTGCTAGAGATCTAGCGGAACTAGCGACTAGTGAGCAGTTCTTC. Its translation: CSARDLAELATSEQFF.

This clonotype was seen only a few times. CDR3 loop: CASSAGGVNQPQHF. CDR3 DNA: TGTGCCAGCAGCGCCGGGGGAGTCAATCAGCCCCAGCATTTT. The V call is TRBV9, the J call TRBJ1-5; D might be TRBD1 (5 bases). The CDR3 loop spans 14 amino acids. CDR1 is SGDLS and CDR2 is YYNGEE in the germline V gene. With 3 bases removed from V and 3 bases from J, the gap between germline ends came to 10 bases.

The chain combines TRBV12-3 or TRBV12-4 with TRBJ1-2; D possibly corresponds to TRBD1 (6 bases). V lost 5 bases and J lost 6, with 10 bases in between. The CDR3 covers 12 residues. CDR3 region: CASSPGGDGYTF. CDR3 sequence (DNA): TGTGCCAGCAGTCCGGGGGGCGATGGCTACACCTTC.

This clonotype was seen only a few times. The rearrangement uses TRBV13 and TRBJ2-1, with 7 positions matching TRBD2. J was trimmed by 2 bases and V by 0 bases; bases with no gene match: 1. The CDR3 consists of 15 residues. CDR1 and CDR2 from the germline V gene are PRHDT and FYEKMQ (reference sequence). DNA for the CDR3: TGTGCCAGCAGCTTAGGCCTAGCGGCCTACAATGAGCAGTTCTTC. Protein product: CASSLGLAAYNEQFF.

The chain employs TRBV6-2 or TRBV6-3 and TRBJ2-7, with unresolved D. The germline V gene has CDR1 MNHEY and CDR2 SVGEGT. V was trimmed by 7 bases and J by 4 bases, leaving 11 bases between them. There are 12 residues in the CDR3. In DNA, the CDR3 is TGTGCCAGCACCCCCGACACATACGAGCAGTACTTC. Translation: CASTPDTYEQYF.

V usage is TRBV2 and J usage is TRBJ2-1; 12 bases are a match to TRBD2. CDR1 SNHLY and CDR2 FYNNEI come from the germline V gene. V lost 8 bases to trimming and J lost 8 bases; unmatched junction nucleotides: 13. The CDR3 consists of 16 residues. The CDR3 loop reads CASLGLAGGESHEQFF. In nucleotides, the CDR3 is TGTGCCAGCTTGGGACTAGCGGGCGGAGAATCCCATGAGCAGTTCTTC.

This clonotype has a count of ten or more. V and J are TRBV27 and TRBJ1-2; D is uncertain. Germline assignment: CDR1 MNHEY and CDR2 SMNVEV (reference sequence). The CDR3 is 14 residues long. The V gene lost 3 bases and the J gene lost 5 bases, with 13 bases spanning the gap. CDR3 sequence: CASSLAGGLYGYTF. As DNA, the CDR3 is TGTGCCAGCAGTTTGGCAGGTGGCCTATATGGCTACACCTTC.

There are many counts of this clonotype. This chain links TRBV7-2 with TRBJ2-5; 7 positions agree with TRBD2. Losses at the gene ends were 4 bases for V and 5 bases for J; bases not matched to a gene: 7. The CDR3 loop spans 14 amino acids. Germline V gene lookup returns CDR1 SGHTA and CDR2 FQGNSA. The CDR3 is CASSSGGGWETQYF. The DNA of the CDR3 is TGTGCCAGCAGCTCCGGGGGAGGGTGGGAGACCCAGTACTTC.

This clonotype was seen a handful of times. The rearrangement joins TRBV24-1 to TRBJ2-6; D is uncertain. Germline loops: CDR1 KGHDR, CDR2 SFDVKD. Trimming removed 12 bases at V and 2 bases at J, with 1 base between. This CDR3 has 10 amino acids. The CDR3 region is CAAGANVLTF. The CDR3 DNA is TGTGCCGCTGGGGCCAACGTCCTGACTTTC.

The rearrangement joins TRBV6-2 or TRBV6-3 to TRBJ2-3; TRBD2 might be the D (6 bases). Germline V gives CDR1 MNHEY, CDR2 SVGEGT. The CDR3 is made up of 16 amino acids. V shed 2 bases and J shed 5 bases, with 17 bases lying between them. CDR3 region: CASSYQQRGKKDTQYF. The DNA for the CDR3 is TGTGCCAGCAGTTACCAGCAACGCGGGAAGAAAGATACGCAGTATTTT.

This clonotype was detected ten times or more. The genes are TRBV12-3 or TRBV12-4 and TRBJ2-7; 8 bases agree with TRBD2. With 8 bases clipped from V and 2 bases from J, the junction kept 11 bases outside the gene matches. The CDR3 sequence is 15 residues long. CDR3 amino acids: CASLPPGLDPYEQYF. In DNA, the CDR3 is TGTGCCAGCCTTCCGCCGGGACTAGATCCCTACGAGCAGTACTTC.

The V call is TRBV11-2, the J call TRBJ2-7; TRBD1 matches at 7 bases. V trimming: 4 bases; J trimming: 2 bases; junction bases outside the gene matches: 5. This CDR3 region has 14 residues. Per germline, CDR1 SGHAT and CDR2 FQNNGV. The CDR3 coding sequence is TGTGCCAGCAGCTCCTGGACAGGTGCCTACGAGCAGTACTTC. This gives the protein CASSSWTGAYEQYF. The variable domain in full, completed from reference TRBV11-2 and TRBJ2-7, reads EAGVAQSPRYKIIEKRQSVAFWCNPISGHATLYWYQQILGQGPKLLIQFQNNGVVDDSQLPKDRFSAERLKGVDSTLKIQPAKLEDSAVYLCASSSWTGAYEQYFGPGTRLTVT.

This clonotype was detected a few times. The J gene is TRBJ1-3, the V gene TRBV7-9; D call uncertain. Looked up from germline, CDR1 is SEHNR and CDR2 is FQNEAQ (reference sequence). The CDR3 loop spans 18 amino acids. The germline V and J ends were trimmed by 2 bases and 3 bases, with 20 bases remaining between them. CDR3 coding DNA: TGTGCCAGCAGCTTATTAAGCCTTAGGAGCGACTATGGAAACACCATATATTTT. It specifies CASSLLSLRSDYGNTIYF.

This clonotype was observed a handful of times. The CDR3 region has the DNA TGTGCCACCAGCAGAGATCTTCAGGGGGCCCCCTACGAGCAGTACTTC. The encoded protein is CATSRDLQGAPYEQYF. The chain links TRBV15 to TRBJ2-7; 8 bases agree with TRBD1. The CDR3 totals 16 residues. The V gene end was trimmed by 0 bases and the J gene end by 2 bases; junction bases not matched to a gene: 6. Germline V CDR1 and CDR2: LNHNV, YYDKDF (reference sequence).

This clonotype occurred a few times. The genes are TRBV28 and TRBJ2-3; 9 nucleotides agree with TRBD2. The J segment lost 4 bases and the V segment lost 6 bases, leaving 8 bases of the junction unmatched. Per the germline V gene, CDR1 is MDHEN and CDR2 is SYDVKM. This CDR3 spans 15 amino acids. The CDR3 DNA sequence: TGTGCCAGCAGACGGGGACTAGCTACCCCAGATACGCAGTATTTT. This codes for CASRRGLATPDTQYF.

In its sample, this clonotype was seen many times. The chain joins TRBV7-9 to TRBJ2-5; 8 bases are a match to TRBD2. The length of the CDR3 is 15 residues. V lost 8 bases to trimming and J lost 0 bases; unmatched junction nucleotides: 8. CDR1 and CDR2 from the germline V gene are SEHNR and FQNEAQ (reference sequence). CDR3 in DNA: TGTGCCAGCGCAACTAGCGGTCCGTACCAAGAGACCCAGTACTTC. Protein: CASATSGPYQETQYF.

The CDR3 sequence: CASSLVVFNEQFF. DNA of the CDR3: TGTGCCAGCAGCTTAGTGGTCTTCAATGAGCAGTTCTTC. The chain uses TRBV5-5 and TRBJ2-1, with unresolved D. CDR1 is SGHKS, CDR2 YYEKEE, per germline (reference sequence). V lost 2 bases to trimming and J lost 6 bases, with 9 bases between them. This CDR3 region has 13 residues.

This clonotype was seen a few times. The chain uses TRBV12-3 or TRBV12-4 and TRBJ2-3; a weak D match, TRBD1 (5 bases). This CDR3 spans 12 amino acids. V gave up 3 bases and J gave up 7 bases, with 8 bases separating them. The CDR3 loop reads CASSFPGNTQYF. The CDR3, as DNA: TGTGCCAGCAGTTTTCCAGGGAATACGCAGTATTTT.